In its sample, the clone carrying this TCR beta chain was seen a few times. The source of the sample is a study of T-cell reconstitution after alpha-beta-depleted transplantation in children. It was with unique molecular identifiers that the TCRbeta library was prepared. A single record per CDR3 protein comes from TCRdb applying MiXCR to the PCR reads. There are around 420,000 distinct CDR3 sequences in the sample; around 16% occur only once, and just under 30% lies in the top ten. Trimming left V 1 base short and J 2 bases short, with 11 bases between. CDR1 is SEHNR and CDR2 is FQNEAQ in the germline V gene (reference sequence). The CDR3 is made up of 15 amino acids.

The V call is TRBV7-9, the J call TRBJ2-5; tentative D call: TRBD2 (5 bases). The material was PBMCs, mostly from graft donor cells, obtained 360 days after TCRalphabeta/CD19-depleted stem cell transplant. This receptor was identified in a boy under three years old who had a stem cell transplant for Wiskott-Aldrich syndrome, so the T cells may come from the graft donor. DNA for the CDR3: TGTGCCAGCAGCTTAGGCGGGTCAGGTCAAGAGACCCAGTACTTC. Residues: CASSLGGSGQETQYF.